These 21 T cell receptor beta chains were sequenced from one sample in a study of tumor and adjacent non-tumor tissue in lung cancer. No cell sorting was done before RNA was extracted from the tissue. Distant lung tissue was collected more than 3 cm away from the tumor edge. TCRbeta libraries were built with three rounds of nested PCR, modified from ARM-PCR. MiXCR was run by TCRdb on the multiplex PCR reads, yielding one entry per CDR3 protein. The sample yields roughly 43,000 distinct CDR3 sequences, 60% seen once. The sequenced sample was distant non-tumor lung tissue. The source is a man in his forties or fifties with non-small cell lung cancer.

As regards this clonotype: One end of the junction is discordant with germline, which a read error may explain. V is TRBV25-1 and J is TRBJ2-7; 9 nucleotides align to TRBD1. CDR1 is MGHDK and CDR2 is SYGVNS in the germline V gene. This CDR3 spans 14 amino acids. This chain's CDR3 is CARSDGTGRYEQYF. In DNA, the CDR3 is TGTGCCAGAAGTGATGGGACAGGGCGGTACGAGCAGTACTTC.

J is TRBJ2-1 and V is TRBV5-1, with 10 bases aligning to TRBD2. The CDR3 has 16 amino acids. CDR1 and CDR2 (germline): SGHRS, YFSETQ. J lost 2 bases, V lost 1 base, and 3 bases had no gene match. The CDR3 reads CASSLLAGDTYNEQFF. The CDR3, as DNA: TGCGCCAGCAGCTTGCTAGCGGGAGACACCTACAATGAGCAGTTCTTC.

As to this clonotype: One end of the junction does not line up with germline, which may come from a read error. The CDR3: CASTIGGYQPQHF. The CDR3 DNA is TGTGCCAGCACCATAGGGGGATATCAGCCCCAACATTTT. This chain uses TRBV28 with TRBJ1-5; possible D gene TRBD1, 6 bases. Germline loops: CDR1 MDHEN, CDR2 SYDVKM. This CDR3 is 13 amino acids long.

As for this clonotype: The DNA is omitted, as the CDR3 cannot be located on it reliably, and the CDR3 follows TCRdb's listing. The chain carries TRBV29-1 and TRBJ1-4; the D call of TRBD1 is as the table states it, not checked on the DNA. Germline CDR1 reads SQVTM; CDR2 reads ANQGSEA. The CDR3 numbers 14 amino acids, ends counted. The CDR3 reads CSVGDGTTNKKLSF.

Many counts were recorded for this clonotype. V and J are TRBV29-1 and TRBJ1-1; weak D call: TRBD1 (5 bases). The CDR3 spans 12 residues. CDR1 and CDR2 from the germline V gene are SQVTM and ANQGSEA. V lost 6 bases, J lost 0 bases, and 8 bases lay in between. The DNA for the CDR3 is TGCAGCGTAGGGACGGTGAACACTGAAGCTTTCTTT. Translating gives CSVGTVNTEAFF.

The table lists this clonotype with many counts. The genes are TRBV28 and TRBJ2-7, with 7 bases that match TRBD2. The CDR3 covers 16 residues. V was pared by 3 bases and J by 0 bases, with 8 bases of the junction left unmatched. Germline values: CDR1 MDHEN, CDR2 SYDVKM. CDR3 coding DNA: TGTGCCAGCAGTTTCCACCTAGCGGAACTCTCCTACGAGCAGTACTTC. This sequence encodes CASSFHLAELSYEQYF.

The chain links TRBV20-1 to TRBJ2-1; tentatively, D is TRBD1 or TRBD2 (5 bases each). Germline assignment: CDR1 DFQATT and CDR2 SNEGSKA (reference sequence). Trimming left V 2 bases short and J 6 bases short, with 20 bases between. The CDR3 has 16 residues. Here the CDR3 DNA reads TGCAGTGCTAGAAATGTGGGGGTCCCGGGCCGCAATGAGCAGTTCTTC. Residues: CSARNVGVPGRNEQFF.

The chain is built from TRBV28 and TRBJ1-1; D may be TRBD1 (5 bases). CDR1 and CDR2 (germline): MDHEN, SYDVKM. Deletions cut 5 bases from V and 7 bases from J, with 17 bases between. The CDR3 sequence is 14 residues long. CDR3 amino acids: CASSRDQMDIEAFF. DNA of the CDR3: TGTGCCAGCAGTCGGGACCAAATGGACATTGAAGCTTTCTTT.

A word on this clonotype: No conserved phenylalanine or tryptophan is present at the end of the CDR3, so a read error is the likely explanation. CDR3: CASRGGPGNEQFI. CDR3 bases: TGTGCTAGCAGAGGGGGGCCCGGCAATGAGCAGTTCATC. The V gene is TRBV6-2 or TRBV6-3, the J gene TRBJ2-1, with D perhaps given as TRBD1 or TRBD2 (6 bases each). This CDR3 is 13 amino acids long. Looked up from germline, CDR1 is MNHEY and CDR2 is SVGEGT.

Of note for this clonotype: The final CDR3 position lacks the conserved phenylalanine or tryptophan, pointing to a likely read error. The chain employs TRBV11-2 and TRBJ2-7; either TRBD1 or TRBD2 may fit D (5 bases each). The CDR3 spans 14 residues. Per the germline V gene, CDR1 is SGHAT and CDR2 is FQNNGV. The CDR3 DNA reads TGTGTCAGCAGCTCCGGGACGCCCTCCTACGAGCAGTACATC. Encoded protein: CVSSSGTPSYEQYI.

This clonotype was counted only a few times. With a much larger clone just one base away, this may be a read error. The CDR3 coding sequence is TGTGTCAGCAGTTTGGGCCAGCAAACCAGAGCTTTCTTT. Encoded protein: CVSSLGQQTRAFF. This chain uses TRBV12-3 or TRBV12-4 with TRBJ1-1; D remains ambiguous. This CDR3 spans 13 amino acids.

A remark on this clonotype: A read error is likely, as this CDR3 ends without the conserved phenylalanine or tryptophan. The chain combines TRBV14 with TRBJ2-5; 8 bases align to TRBD2. The CDR3 consists of 16 residues. The germline V gene encodes CDR1 SGHDN and CDR2 FVKESK. The CDR3 coding sequence is TGTGCCAGCAGCCAAGCCTTAGCGGGACCCCAAGAGACTCAGTACTCC. Translated: CASSQALAGPQETQYS.

This clonotype was picked up a small number of times. This chain connects TRBV28 to TRBJ2-4; no firm D call. The CDR3 is 13 residues long. Germline-derived CDR1 and CDR2 are MDHEN and SYDVKM. Trimming took off 7 bases at V and 0 bases at J, with 7 bases between the two ends. The CDR3 coding sequence is TGTGCCAGCACAGACATAGCCAAAAACATTCAGTACTTC. It codes for CASTDIAKNIQYF.

Concerning this clonotype: Since a much larger clone is just one base distant, this may be a read error. CDR3 DNA sequence: TGTGCCTGGAGTGAGGCGGGACACACTGAATCTTTCTTT. This translates into CAWSEAGHTESFF. The chain links TRBV30 to TRBJ1-1; a weak D match, TRBD1 (6 bases). The CDR3 spans 13 residues. Germline values: CDR1 GTSNPN, CDR2 SVGIG (reference sequence).

V gene TRBV4-2 combines with J gene TRBJ1-5; 9 bases map to TRBD1. V shed 2 bases, J shed 12 bases, and the junction held 11 bases outside the gene matches. From germline, CDR1 is LGHNA and CDR2 YNFKEQ. CDR3 length: 15 residues. The CDR3 coding sequence is TGTGCCAGCAGCCAATCCACAGGGGGCGGACAGTTCCAGCATTTT. The encoded protein is CASSQSTGGGQFQHF.

The chain recombines TRBV18 with TRBJ2-1; possibly TRBD1 for D (5 bases). V lost 0 bases and J 6 bases, leaving 15 bases between the germline ends. Germline V CDR1 and CDR2: KGHSH, LQKENI. This CDR3 spans 16 amino acids. CDR3 DNA: TGTGCCAGCTCACCACCGGGGCGCGCAGGCACCAATGAGCAGTTCTTC. It specifies CASSPPGRAGTNEQFF.

For this clonotype: This sequence may be a read error, since a much larger clone differs from it by one base. J is TRBJ2-3 and V is TRBV28; TRBD2 matches at 13 bases. Germline loops: CDR1 MDHEN, CDR2 SYDVKM. The length of the CDR3 is 16 residues. CDR3: CAGSFTSGGAADTQYF. The CDR3 DNA sequence: TGTGCCGGCAGTTTTACTAGCGGGGGGGCGGCAGATACGCAGTATTTT.

A note on this clonotype: A much larger clone lies one base from this, so it may be a read error. V is TRBV6-1 and J is TRBJ2-2, with TRBD2 identical over 15 bases. CDR3 length: 18 residues. Looked up from germline, CDR1 is MNHNS and CDR2 is SASEGT. The DNA for the CDR3 is TGTGCCAACAGTGAAGCGAGGACTAGCGGGGGGGCAACCGGGGAGCTGTTTTTT. Protein sequence: CANSEARTSGGATGELFF.

As regards this clonotype: Being one base from a much bigger clone, this may be a read error. The chain couples TRBV29-1 to TRBJ2-5; D uncertain. The CDR3 sequence is 10 residues long. CDR1 and CDR2 (germline): SQVTM, ANQGSEA. In nucleotides, the CDR3 is TGCAGCGTCCTGAAAGAGACCCAGTGCTTC. Translation gives CSVLKETQCF. The full variable domain, completed using reference TRBV29-1 and TRBJ2-5, is SAVISQKPSRDICQRGTSLTIQCQVDSQVTMMFWYRQQPGQSLTLIATANQGSEATYESGFVIDKFPISRPNLTFSTLTVSNMSPEDSSIYLCSVLKETQCFGPGTRLLVL.

Comment on this clonotype: Since a much larger clone is just one base distant, this may be a read error. The V call is TRBV6-2 or TRBV6-3, the J call TRBJ1-1; D ambiguous. CDR3 length equals 11 residues. Germline V gene lookup returns CDR1 MNHEY and CDR2 SVGEGT. DNA of the CDR3: TGTGCCAGCAGTCAGATGGGGTCGGCTTCCTTT. This translates into CASSQMGSASF.

Concerning this clonotype itself: The junction does not match germline at one end; this may be a read error. This sequence joins TRBV6-5 and TRBJ2-6, with D perhaps matching TRBD1 or TRBD2 (6 bases each). CDR3 length equals 17 residues. The germline CDR1 and CDR2 sequences are MNHEY and SVGAGI. CDR3 nucleotide sequence: TGTGCCAGCAGCCAGTCCTGGGGGGCTGCTGGGGCCAACGCCCTGACTTTC. This encodes CASSQSWGAAGANALTF.